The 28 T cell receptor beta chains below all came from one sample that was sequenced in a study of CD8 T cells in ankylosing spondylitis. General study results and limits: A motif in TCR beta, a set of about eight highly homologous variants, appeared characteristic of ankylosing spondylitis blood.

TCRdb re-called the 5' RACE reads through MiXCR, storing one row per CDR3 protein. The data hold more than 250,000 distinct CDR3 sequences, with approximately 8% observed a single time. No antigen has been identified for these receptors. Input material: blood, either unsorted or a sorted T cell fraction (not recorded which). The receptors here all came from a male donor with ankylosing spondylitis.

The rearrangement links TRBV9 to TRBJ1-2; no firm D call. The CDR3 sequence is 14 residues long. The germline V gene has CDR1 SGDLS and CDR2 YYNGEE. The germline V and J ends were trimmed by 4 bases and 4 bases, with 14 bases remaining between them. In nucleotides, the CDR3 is TGTGCCAGCAGCCCACTGACCGGTGGCTATGGCTACACCTTC. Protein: CASSPLTGGYGYTF.

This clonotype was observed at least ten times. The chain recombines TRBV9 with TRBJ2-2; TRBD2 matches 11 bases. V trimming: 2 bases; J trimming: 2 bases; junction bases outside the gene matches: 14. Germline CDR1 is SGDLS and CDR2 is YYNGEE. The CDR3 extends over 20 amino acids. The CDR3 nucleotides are TGTGCCAGCAGCGTCGGACTGGGGTGGCTAGCGGGAGGAAACACCGGGGAGCTGTTTTTT. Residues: CASSVGLGWLAGGNTGELFF.

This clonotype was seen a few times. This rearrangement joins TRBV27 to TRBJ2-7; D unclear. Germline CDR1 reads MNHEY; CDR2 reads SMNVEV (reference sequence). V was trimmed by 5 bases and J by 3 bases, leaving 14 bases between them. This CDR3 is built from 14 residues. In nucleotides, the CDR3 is TGTGCCAGCAGTCCGCGTGGGGAACACTACGAGCAGTACTTC. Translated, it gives CASSPRGEHYEQYF.

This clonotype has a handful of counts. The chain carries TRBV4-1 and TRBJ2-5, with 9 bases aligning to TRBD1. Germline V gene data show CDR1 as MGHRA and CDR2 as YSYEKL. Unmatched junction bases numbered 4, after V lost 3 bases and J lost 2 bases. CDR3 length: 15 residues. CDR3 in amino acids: CASSHSGTGQETQYF. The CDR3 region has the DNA TGCGCCAGCAGCCATTCCGGGACAGGGCAAGAGACCCAGTACTTC.

The CDR3 here is CAISETGTSESEQYF. The CDR3 DNA reads as TGTGCCATCAGTGAGACCGGGACTAGTGAATCCGAGCAGTACTTC. The rearrangement links TRBV10-3 to TRBJ2-7, with TRBD2 identical over 8 bases. CDR1 is ENHRY and CDR2 is SYGVKD in the germline V gene. V lost 2 bases to trimming and J lost 6 bases; unmatched junction nucleotides: 9. The CDR3 runs to 15 residues.

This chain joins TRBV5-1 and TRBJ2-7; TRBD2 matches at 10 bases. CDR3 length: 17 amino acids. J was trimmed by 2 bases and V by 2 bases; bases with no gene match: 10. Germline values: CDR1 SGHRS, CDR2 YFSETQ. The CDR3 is CASSFSTSGILTYEQYF. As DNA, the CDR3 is TGCGCCAGCAGCTTTAGTACTAGCGGGATCCTGACCTACGAGCAGTACTTC.

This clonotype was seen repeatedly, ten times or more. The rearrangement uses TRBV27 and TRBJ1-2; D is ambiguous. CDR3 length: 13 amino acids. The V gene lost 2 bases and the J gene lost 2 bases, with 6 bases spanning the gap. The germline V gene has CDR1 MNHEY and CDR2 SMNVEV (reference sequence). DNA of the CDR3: TGTGCCAGCAGTTTACGGCTAAACTATGGCTACACCTTC. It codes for CASSLRLNYGYTF.

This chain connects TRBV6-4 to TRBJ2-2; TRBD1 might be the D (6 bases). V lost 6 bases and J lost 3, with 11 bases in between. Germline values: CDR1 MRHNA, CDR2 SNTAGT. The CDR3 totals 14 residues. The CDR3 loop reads CASRAQGYTGELFF. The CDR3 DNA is TGTGCCAGCAGAGCACAGGGATACACCGGGGAGCTGTTTTTT.

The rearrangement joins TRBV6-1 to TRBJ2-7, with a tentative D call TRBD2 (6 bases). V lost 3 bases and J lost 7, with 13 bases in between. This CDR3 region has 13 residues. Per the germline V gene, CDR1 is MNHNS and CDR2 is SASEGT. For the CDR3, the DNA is TGTGCCAGCAGTGAGCCGGGAGATGGGGAGCAGTACTTC. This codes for CASSEPGDGEQYF.

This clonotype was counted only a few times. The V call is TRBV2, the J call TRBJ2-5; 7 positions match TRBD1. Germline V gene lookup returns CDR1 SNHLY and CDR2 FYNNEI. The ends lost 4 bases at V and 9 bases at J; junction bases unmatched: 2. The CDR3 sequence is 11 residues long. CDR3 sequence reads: CASSGQGSQYF. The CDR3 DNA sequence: TGTGCCAGCAGTGGACAGGGCTCCCAGTACTTC.

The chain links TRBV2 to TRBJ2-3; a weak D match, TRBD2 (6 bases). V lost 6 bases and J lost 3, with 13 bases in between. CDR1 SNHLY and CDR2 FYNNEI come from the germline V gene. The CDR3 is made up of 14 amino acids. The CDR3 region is CASSQEGWTDTQYF. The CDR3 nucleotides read TGTGCCAGCAGCCAGGAGGGTTGGACAGATACGCAGTATTTT.

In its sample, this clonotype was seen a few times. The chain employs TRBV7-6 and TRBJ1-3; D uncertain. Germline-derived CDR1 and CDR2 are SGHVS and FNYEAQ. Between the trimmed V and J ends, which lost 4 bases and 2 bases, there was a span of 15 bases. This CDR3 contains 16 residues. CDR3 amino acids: CASSSPGGMPGNTIYF. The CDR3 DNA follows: TGTGCCAGCAGCTCCCCAGGCGGGATGCCTGGAAACACCATATATTTT.

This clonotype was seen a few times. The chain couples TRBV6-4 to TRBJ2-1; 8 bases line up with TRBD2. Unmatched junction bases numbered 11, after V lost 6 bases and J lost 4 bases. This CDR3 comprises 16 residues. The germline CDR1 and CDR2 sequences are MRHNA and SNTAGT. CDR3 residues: CASSPEGGGRYNEQFF. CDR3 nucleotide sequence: TGTGCCAGCAGCCCCGAGGGGGGCGGGAGGTACAATGAGCAGTTCTTC.

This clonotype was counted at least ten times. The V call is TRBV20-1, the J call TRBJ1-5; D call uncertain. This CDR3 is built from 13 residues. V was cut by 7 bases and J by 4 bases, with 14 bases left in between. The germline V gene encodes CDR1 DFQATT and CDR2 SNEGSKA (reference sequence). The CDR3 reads CSVKTRPNQPQHF. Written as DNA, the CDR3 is TGCAGTGTTAAGACCCGTCCAAATCAGCCCCAGCATTTT.

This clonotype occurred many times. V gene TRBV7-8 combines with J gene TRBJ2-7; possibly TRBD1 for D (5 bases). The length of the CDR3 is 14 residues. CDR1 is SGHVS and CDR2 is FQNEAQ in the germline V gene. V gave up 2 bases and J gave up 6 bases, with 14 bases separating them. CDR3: CASSLQPLGAEQYF. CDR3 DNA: TGTGCCAGCAGCTTACAGCCCTTAGGGGCCGAGCAGTACTTC.

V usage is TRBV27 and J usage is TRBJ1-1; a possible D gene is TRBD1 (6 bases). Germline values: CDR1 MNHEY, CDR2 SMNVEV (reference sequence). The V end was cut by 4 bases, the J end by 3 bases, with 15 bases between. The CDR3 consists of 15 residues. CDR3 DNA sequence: TGTGCCAGCAGTTGGCCAGGGGCGAGGGACACTGAAGCTTTCTTT. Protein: CASSWPGARDTEAFF.

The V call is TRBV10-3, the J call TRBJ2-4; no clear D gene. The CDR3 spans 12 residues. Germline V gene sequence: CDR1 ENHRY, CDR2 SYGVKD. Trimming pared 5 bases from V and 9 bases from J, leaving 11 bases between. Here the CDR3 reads CAISPTLSIQYF. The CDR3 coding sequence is TGTGCCATCAGTCCAACCCTTAGCATTCAGTACTTC.

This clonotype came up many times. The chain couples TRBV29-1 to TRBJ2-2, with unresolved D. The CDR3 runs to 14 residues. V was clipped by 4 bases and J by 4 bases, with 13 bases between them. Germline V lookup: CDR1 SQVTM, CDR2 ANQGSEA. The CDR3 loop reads CSVAVAVSTGELFF. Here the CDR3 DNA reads TGCAGCGTTGCGGTTGCAGTCTCCACCGGGGAGCTGTTTTTT.

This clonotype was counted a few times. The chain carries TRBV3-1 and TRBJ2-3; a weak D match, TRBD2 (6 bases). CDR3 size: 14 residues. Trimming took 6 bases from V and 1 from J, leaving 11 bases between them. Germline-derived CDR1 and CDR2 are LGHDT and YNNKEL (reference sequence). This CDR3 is CASRPGLRTDTQYF. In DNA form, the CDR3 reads TGTGCCAGCAGACCGGGACTCCGCACAGATACGCAGTATTTT.

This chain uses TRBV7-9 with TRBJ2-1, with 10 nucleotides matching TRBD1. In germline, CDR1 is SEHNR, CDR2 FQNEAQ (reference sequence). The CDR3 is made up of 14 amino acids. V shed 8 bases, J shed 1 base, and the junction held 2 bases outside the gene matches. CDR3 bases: TGTGCCAGCGGGGACAGGGGTTCCTACAATGAGCAGTTCTTC. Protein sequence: CASGDRGSYNEQFF. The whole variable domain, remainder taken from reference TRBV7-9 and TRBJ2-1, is DTGVSQNPRHKITKRGQNVTFRCDPISEHNRLYWYRQTLGQGPEFLTYFQNEAQLEKSRLLSDRFSAERPKGSFSTLEIQRTEQGDSAMYLCASGDRGSYNEQFFGPGTRLTVL.

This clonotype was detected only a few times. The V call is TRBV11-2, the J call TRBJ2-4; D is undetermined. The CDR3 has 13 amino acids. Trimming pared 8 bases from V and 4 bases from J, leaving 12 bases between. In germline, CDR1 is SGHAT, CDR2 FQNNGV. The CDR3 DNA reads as TGTGCCAGCCGGCGGACCGGTAAAAACATTCAGTACTTC. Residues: CASRRTGKNIQYF.

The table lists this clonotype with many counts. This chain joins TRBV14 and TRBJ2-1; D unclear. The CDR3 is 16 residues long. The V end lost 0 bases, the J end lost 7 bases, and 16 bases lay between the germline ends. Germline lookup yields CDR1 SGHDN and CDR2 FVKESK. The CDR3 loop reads CASSQERTVGVNEQFF. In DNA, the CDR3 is TGTGCCAGCAGCCAAGAACGGACCGTCGGCGTAAATGAGCAGTTCTTC.

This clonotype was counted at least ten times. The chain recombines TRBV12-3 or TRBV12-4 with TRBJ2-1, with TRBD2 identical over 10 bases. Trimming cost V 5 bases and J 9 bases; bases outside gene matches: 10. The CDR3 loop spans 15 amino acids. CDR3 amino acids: CASSPRAGGVSEQFF. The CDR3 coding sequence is TGTGCCAGCAGTCCCCGAGCGGGAGGGGTGAGTGAGCAGTTCTTC.

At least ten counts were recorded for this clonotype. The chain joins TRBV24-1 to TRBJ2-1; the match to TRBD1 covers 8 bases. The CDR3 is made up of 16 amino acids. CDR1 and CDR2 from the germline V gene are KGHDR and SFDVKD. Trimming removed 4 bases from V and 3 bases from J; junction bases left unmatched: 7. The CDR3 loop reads CATSETGTGLYNEQFF. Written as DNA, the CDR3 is TGTGCCACCAGTGAAACCGGGACAGGACTCTACAATGAGCAGTTCTTC.

CDR3 region: CASSHPGQGYEQYF. CDR3 DNA: TGCGCCAGCAGCCATCCGGGACAGGGCTACGAGCAGTACTTC. V and J are TRBV4-1 and TRBJ2-7; 9 nucleotides align to TRBD1. The CDR3 is made up of 14 amino acids. The junction had 3 bases not matched to a gene; V was cut back by 3 bases and J by 3 bases. Germline CDR1 MGHRA, CDR2 YSYEKL.

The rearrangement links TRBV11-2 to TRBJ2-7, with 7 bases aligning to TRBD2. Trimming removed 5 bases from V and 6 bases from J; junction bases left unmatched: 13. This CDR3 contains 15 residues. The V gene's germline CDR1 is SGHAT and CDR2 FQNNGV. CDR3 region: CASSTGVGRESEQYF. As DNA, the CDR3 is TGTGCCAGCAGCACCGGAGTAGGGCGGGAGAGCGAGCAGTACTTC.

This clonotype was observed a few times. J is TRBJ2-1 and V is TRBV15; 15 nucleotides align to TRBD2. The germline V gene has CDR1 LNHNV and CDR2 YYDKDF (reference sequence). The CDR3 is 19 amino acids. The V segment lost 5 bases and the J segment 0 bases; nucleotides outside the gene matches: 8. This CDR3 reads CATSGSGTSGGSSYNEQFF. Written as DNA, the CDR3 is TGTGCCACCAGCGGATCCGGGACTAGCGGGGGGAGCTCCTACAATGAGCAGTTCTTC.

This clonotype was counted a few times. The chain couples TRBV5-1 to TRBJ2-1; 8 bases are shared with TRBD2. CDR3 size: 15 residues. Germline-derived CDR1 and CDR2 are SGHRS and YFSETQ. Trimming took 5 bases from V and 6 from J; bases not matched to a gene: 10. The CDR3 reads CASRSSGTRGNEQFF. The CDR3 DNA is TGCGCCAGCAGATCGTCCGGGACTAGGGGCAATGAGCAGTTCTTC.